Listed below are T cell receptor beta chains from one sample, sequenced in a study of CD8 T cells in ankylosing spondylitis. TCRdb re-called the 5' RACE reads with MiXCR, one entry per CDR3 protein. The repertoire has 200,000 to 250,000 distinct CDR3 sequences, around a tenth of them found once; the top ten carry roughly 6.8%. The sample was blood, either unsorted or a sorted T cell fraction (not recorded which). These receptors all come from a male donor with ankylosing spondylitis or in good health (not recorded which). Each CDR3 is given with its conserved first and last residue. The D gene is left open where the match is weak. Some rows mark clone size as missing; the rest say once, few, many or name a class of expanded clone.

DNA	CDR3	D	V	J	size
TGCGCCAGCAGCCAGATAGGACAGGTTCACACCGGGGAGCTGTTTTTT	CASSQIGQVHTGELFF	TRBD1	TRBV5-1	TRBJ2-2	many
TGCGCCAGCAGCTTGACGGACAGTTTGAACACTGAAGCTTTCTTT	CASSLTDSLNTEAFF	.	TRBV5-1	TRBJ1-1	many
TGTGCCAGCAGTGAATTTTCAGAGGCCGGCTACACCTTC	CASSEFSEAGYTF	.	TRBV25-1	TRBJ1-2	many
TGTGCCAGCAGCGTCGGTGCAGTCTATGGCTACACCTTC	CASSVGAVYGYTF	.	TRBV9	TRBJ1-2	many
TGTGCCAGCGGCATGCCGACAGCGACCTATGGCTACACCTTC	CASGMPTATYGYTF	.	TRBV10-3	TRBJ1-2	many
TGTGCCACCAGCACGCGACAGGGGGGAAAAGAGCAGTACTTC	CATSTRQGGKEQYF	TRBD1	TRBV15	TRBJ2-7	many
TGTGCCAGCAGTTTAATGGATTCGCTTAGCTCCTACGAGCAGTACTTC	CASSLMDSLSSYEQYF	.	TRBV28	TRBJ2-7	.
TGCGCCAGCAGCCAGACTAGCGGGGGCCCCTCCTACAATGAGCAGTTCTTC	CASSQTSGGPSYNEQFF	TRBD2	TRBV10-2	TRBJ2-1	many
TGCGCCAGCAGCCCTGAATTACTTGCGTCTGGAAACACCATATATTTT	CASSPELLASGNTIYF	.	TRBV5-1	TRBJ1-3	many
TGTGCCAGTAGTATGACCCGGACAGGAAACACCGGGGAGCTGTTTTTT	CASSMTRTGNTGELFF	TRBD1	TRBV19	TRBJ2-2	few
TGTGCCAGCAGCTCGTCCAGGGGCCCGGGGGGCTACACCTTC	CASSSSRGPGGYTF	.	TRBV7-9	TRBJ1-2	many
TGCGCCAGCAGCTTGTCTACAGGGGCAGACACCGGGGAGCTGTTTTTT	CASSLSTGADTGELFF	TRBD1	TRBV5-1	TRBJ2-2	many
TGCGCCAGCAGTCAGGGGGCTGGTGTCGACGAGCAGTACTTC	CASSQGAGVDEQYF	TRBD1	TRBV5-1	TRBJ2-7	many
TGCAGTGCTGAGAGGAGGCTAGCGGGGGTGGGAGATACGCAGTATTTT	CSAERRLAGVGDTQYF	TRBD2	TRBV20-1	TRBJ2-3	many
TGTGCCAGCAGTTCGACGACAGTGCCACTCTACGAGCAGTACTTC	CASSSTTVPLYEQYF	.	TRBV28	TRBJ2-7	.
TGTGCCAGCAGTTTAACGCAGGGGGTTCAGTACTTC	CASSLTQGVQYF	TRBD1	TRBV28	TRBJ2-7	.
TGTGCCAGCAGCCGGTCAGTCGGGAATCAGCCCCAGCATTTT	CASSRSVGNQPQHF	.	TRBV5-6	TRBJ1-5	many
TGTGCCACCAGCAGAGATCTGGAGGGGCCCTACGAGCAGTACTTC	CATSRDLEGPYEQYF	.	TRBV15	TRBJ2-7	many
TGCGCCAGCAGCTCCACTAGCGGGGGGCGAAATGAGCAGTTCTTC	CASSSTSGGRNEQFF	TRBD2	TRBV5-1	TRBJ2-1	many
TGCGCCAGCAGCCAGAGGGGCGGGGATAATCAGCCCCAGCATTTT	CASSQRGGDNQPQHF	.	TRBV4-1	TRBJ1-5	many
TGTGCCAGCAGCTCGCAAAGTGGAGGGGGAAGTCAGCCCCAGCATTTT	CASSSQSGGGSQPQHF	.	TRBV7-9	TRBJ1-5	.
TGTGCCAGCAGCTTGGGGCAGAGGCTACAGCCCCAGCATTTT	CASSLGQRLQPQHF	.	TRBV5-5	TRBJ1-5	many
TGCAGTGCCGTAGAGTATATGTGGGCAGGGACTACCAGGGGTACGCAGTATTTT	CSAVEYMWAGTTRGTQYF	.	TRBV20-1	TRBJ2-3	.
TGCAGTGCTGAAACAGGGAATGTCAATCAGCCCCAGCATTTT	CSAETGNVNQPQHF	.	TRBV20-1	TRBJ1-5	.
TGTGCCAGCGGCTTTGGGGGCAGCGGCTACACCTTC	CASGFGGSGYTF	.	TRBV27	TRBJ1-2	few
TGTGCCAGCAGCCCTGGCGGTGGGCGGAACACTGAAGCTTTCTTT	CASSPGGGRNTEAFF	.	TRBV11-3	TRBJ1-1	few
TGTGCCAGCAGCCAAACTAGGTCCGAAACCGAGCAGTACTTC	CASSQTRSETEQYF	.	TRBV3-1	TRBJ2-7	few
TGTGCCAGCAGTGACCCGGGGGTTGGGACTTATGAGCAGTACTTC	CASSDPGVGTYEQYF	.	TRBV25-1	TRBJ2-7	few
TGTGCCATCACTCTAGTCCGGACAGGGGGATTCTACGAGCAGTACTTC	CAITLVRTGGFYEQYF	TRBD1	TRBV10-3	TRBJ2-7	many
TGTGCCACCACCGTCGGGGAAGGACAGCCCCAGCATTTT	CATTVGEGQPQHF	.	TRBV15	TRBJ1-5	few
TGCAGTGCTAGAGGTTTCTCTAGCGGGAGGGTCACCGGGGAGCTGTTTTTT	CSARGFSSGRVTGELFF	TRBD2	TRBV20-1	TRBJ2-2	.
TGCGCCAGCAGCTTCGGGGAATCAGATACGCAGTATTTT	CASSFGESDTQYF	.	TRBV5-1	TRBJ2-3	many
TGCAGTGCGAAACCAGCTACCGTAAACACCGGGGAGCTGTTTTTT	CSAKPATVNTGELFF	.	TRBV20-1	TRBJ2-2	many
TGCAGCGTTGTTTCCGGGGCAGATACGCAGTATTTT	CSVVSGADTQYF	.	TRBV29-1	TRBJ2-3	many
TGCGCCAGCAGCGGGACCCTCTCCGGAGAGACCCAGTACTTC	CASSGTLSGETQYF	.	TRBV5-1	TRBJ2-5	.
TGCAGCGTTGAAGGGCTAGCGCGCTACAATGAGCAGTTCTTC	CSVEGLARYNEQFF	.	TRBV29-1	TRBJ2-1	.
TGTGCCAGCAGCGACCAGAAGGGGGACAGTTATTACAATGAGCAGTTCTTC	CASSDQKGDSYYNEQFF	TRBD1	TRBV9	TRBJ2-1	.
TGTGCCAGCAGTTTTGGGTTGGCGGGAGGGCCCCTCGATGAGCAGTTCTTC	CASSFGLAGGPLDEQFF	TRBD2	TRBV12-3/TRBV12-4	TRBJ2-1	few
TGCGCCAGCAGCTTGGAAGGGCTAATTTACAATGAGCAGTTCTTC	CASSLEGLIYNEQFF	.	TRBV5-1	TRBJ2-1	many
TGTGCCAGCAGCCGACAGGGGCTATCGAACACCGGGGAGCTGTTTTTT	CASSRQGLSNTGELFF	TRBD1	TRBV12-3/TRBV12-4	TRBJ2-2	.
TGTGCCAGCAGCCCCCCTCGCGTGGGGGGATTAGGGACCCAGTACTTC	CASSPPRVGGLGTQYF	.	TRBV7-6	TRBJ2-5	few
TGCAGTGCTAGAGATACAGGACTTAACTATGGCTACACCTTC	CSARDTGLNYGYTF	.	TRBV20-1	TRBJ1-2	many
TGTGCCAGCAGCCTCCGACAGGGGACCTCAGGGGATGAAGCTTTCTTT	CASSLRQGTSGDEAFF	TRBD1	TRBV7-2	TRBJ1-1	.
TGTGCCAGCAGTTGGACATCGCCGAACACCGGGGAGCTGTTTTTT	CASSWTSPNTGELFF	.	TRBV6-2/TRBV6-3	TRBJ2-2	few
TGCGCCAGCAGCGCCGGGACAGGGAACACTGAAGCTTTCTTT	CASSAGTGNTEAFF	TRBD1	TRBV5-1	TRBJ1-1	many
TGCAGTGCTGGAATGGGGACTAGCGGGGATACGCAGTATTTT	CSAGMGTSGDTQYF	TRBD2	TRBV20-1	TRBJ2-3	.
TGCAGTGCTAAGGAGGGCGGGAACACTGAAGCTTTCTTT	CSAKEGGNTEAFF	.	TRBV20-1	TRBJ1-1	few
TGCGCCAGCAGCTCGGGACGGAGCTCCTACAATGAGCAGTTCTTC	CASSSGRSSYNEQFF	.	TRBV5-1	TRBJ2-1	many
TGTGCCAGCAGTCCCGCTACGACAGATACGCAGTATTTT	CASSPATTDTQYF	.	TRBV5-5	TRBJ2-3	many
TGCGCCAGCAGCTTGGCCAACGAGCGCTACACCTTC	CASSLANERYTF	.	TRBV5-1	TRBJ1-2	many
TGCGCCAGCAGCTTGGTGGGGGGCGACACCGGGGAGCTGTTTTTT	CASSLVGGDTGELFF	.	TRBV5-1	TRBJ2-2	many
TGTGCCAGCAGCCAAGAAGAATCGGGTACGCAGTATTTT	CASSQEESGTQYF	.	TRBV4-2	TRBJ2-3	many
TGTGCCAGCAGCCAAGTTTTCGGACAGGCGGGCCCTGGGGCCAACGTCCTGACTTTC	CASSQVFGQAGPGANVLTF	TRBD1	TRBV3-1	TRBJ2-6	many